These 17 T cell receptor beta chains came from one sample sequenced in a study of cytomegalovirus exposure and HLA in healthy donors. Amplification used 60 Vbeta primers and 13 Jbeta primers. Only in-frame clones appear in the TCRdb table, and some are missing; sequencing was by immunoSEQ multiplex PCR. Of around 100,000 clones listed, around four fifths were seen once; the top ten hold just over 2.5%. The sequenced material came from PBMCs. The receptors here all came from a man aged 40-49 years in good health and CMV-seronegative.

The rearrangement links TRBV7-9 to TRBJ2-7, with D uncertain. The CDR3 runs 11 residues. Germline V gene lookup returns CDR1 SEHNR and CDR2 FQNEAQ (reference sequence). The V gene lost 5 bases and the J gene lost 6 bases, with 8 bases spanning the gap. In nucleotides, the CDR3 is TGTGCCAGCAGCCCCGCCGGCGAGCAGTACTTC. This sequence encodes CASSPAGEQYF.

In this sample, this clone turned up a few times. V and J are TRBV19 and TRBJ1-1; D possibly corresponds to TRBD1 (6 bases). This CDR3 contains 14 residues. Trimming stripped 6 bases from V and 10 bases from J, with 21 bases between. Per germline, CDR1 LNHDA and CDR2 SQIVND (reference sequence). The DNA of the CDR3 is TGTGCCAGTAGCTCATCAGGGGATCGGCCGCCAGCTTTCTTT. Its translation is CASSSSGDRPPAFF.

The chain links TRBV7-8 to TRBJ2-2, with D possibly TRBD1 on 5 matching bases. There are 12 residues in the CDR3. Germline CDR1 and CDR2: SGHVS and FQNEAQ. CDR3 coding DNA: TGTGCATACAGGAGAAACACCGGGGAGCTGTTTTTT. This sequence encodes CAYRRNTGELFF.

The chain joins TRBV18 to TRBJ2-7; the match to TRBD2 covers 12 bases. The germline V gene has CDR1 KGHSH and CDR2 LQKENI. V was clipped by 4 bases and J by 7 bases; unmatched bases: 17. The length of the CDR3 is 18 residues. The DNA of the CDR3 is TGTGCCAGCTCACGGCCCCCTAGCGGGGGGGCCGTCCTATTAGAGCAGTACTTC. Its protein product is CASSRPPSGGAVLLEQYF. The complete variable domain, with remaining parts taken from reference TRBV18 and TRBJ2-7, reads NAGVMQNPRHLVRRRGQEARLRCSPMKGHSHVYWYRQLPEEGLKFMVYLQKENIIDESGMPKERFSAEFPKEGPSILRIQQVVRGDSAAYFCASSRPPSGGAVLLEQYFGPGTRLTVT.

The chain combines TRBV23-1 with TRBJ2-2, with 8 bases identical to TRBD1. TRBV23-1 falls under the ORF class, with uncertain function. The J segment lost 4 bases and the V segment lost 7 bases, leaving 14 bases of the junction unmatched. The CDR3 contains 17 residues. The DNA of the CDR3 is TGCGCCAGCATCTCCCCCGGGACAGGTCGGATCACCGGGGAGCTGTTTTTT. Its protein product is CASISPGTGRITGELFF.

This clone was detected only once. V usage is TRBV30 and J usage is TRBJ2-1, with 8 bases lining up with TRBD2. Looked up from germline, CDR1 is GTSNPN and CDR2 is SVGIG (reference sequence). Trimming took 0 bases from V and 9 from J; bases not matched to a gene: 10. The CDR3 is 15 residues long. The CDR3 loop is CAWSVRGGPGVEQFF. CDR3 DNA: TGTGCCTGGAGTGTCCGGGGGGGCCCCGGAGTTGAGCAGTTCTTC.

J is TRBJ1-6 and V is TRBV7-2; D gene uncertain. CDR3 size: 14 residues. V lost 2 bases, J lost 7 bases, and 9 bases lay in between. Germline V lookup: CDR1 SGHTA, CDR2 FQGNSA. CDR3 sequence (DNA): TGTGCCAGCAGCTTACGGGGTGAAAATTCACCCCTCCACTTT. Its protein is CASSLRGENSPLHF.

This clone was counted once. The chain is built from TRBV5-1 and TRBJ1-1, with D maybe TRBD1 (5 bases). The CDR3 sequence is 15 residues long. Between the trimmed V and J ends, which lost 1 base and 1 base, there was a span of 11 bases. Germline V gives CDR1 SGHRS, CDR2 YFSETQ. The DNA of the CDR3 is TGCGCCAGCAGCTTGCAGGGCCCTCCGAACACTGAAGCTTTCTTT. Its protein is CASSLQGPPNTEAFF.

The count of this clone is one. The J gene is TRBJ2-5, the V gene TRBV18; maybe TRBD1 (6 bases). Trimming pared 4 bases from V and 1 base from J, leaving 10 bases between. Germline CDR1 KGHSH, CDR2 LQKENI. The CDR3 is made up of 14 amino acids. CDR3 in amino acids: CASSRQGIQETQYF. CDR3 nucleotide sequence: TGTGCCAGCTCACGTCAGGGGATCCAAGAGACCCAGTACTTC.

The V and J genes are TRBV14 and TRBJ1-6, with D hard to call. V was shortened by 0 bases and J by 16 bases, with 16 bases between the two germline ends. Germline CDR1 and CDR2: SGHDN and FVKESK. The CDR3 sequence is 14 residues long. CDR3 amino acids: CASSQDLEGRGLHF. The CDR3 DNA reads TGTGCCAGCAGCCAAGATTTGGAGGGAAGAGGGCTCCACTTT.

The chain joins TRBV11-3 to TRBJ1-3; D is perhaps TRBD1 (5 bases). The V and J ends lost 5 bases and 1 base respectively, with 6 bases between them. The CDR3 is 13 amino acids. The V gene's germline CDR1 is SGHNT and CDR2 YENEEA. The CDR3 sequence is CASSPGSGNTIYF. For the CDR3, the DNA is TGTGCCAGCAGCCCAGGGTCTGGAAACACCATATATTTT. The full variable domain, in which reference TRBV11-3 and TRBJ1-3 provide the parts outside the CDR3, is EAGVVQSPRYKIIEKKQPVAFWCNPISGHNTLYWYLQNLGQGPELLIRYENEEAVDDSQLPKDRFSAERLKGVDSTLKIQPAELGDSAVYLCASSPGSGNTIYFGEGSWLTVV.

V and J are TRBV12-2 and TRBJ1-1. TRBV12-2 is a listed pseudogene. CDR3 length: 17 amino acids. The CDR3 spells CASHSREFKNTYTEAFF. The CDR3 coding sequence is TGTGCAAGTCACAGTCGGGAATTCAAGAATACGTACACTGAAGCTTTCTTT.

This chain joins TRBV2 and TRBJ1-1; D perhaps matches TRBD1 (5 bases). The V end lost 4 bases, the J end lost 5 bases, and 23 bases lay between the germline ends. This CDR3 comprises 17 residues. Germline V lookup: CDR1 SNHLY, CDR2 FYNNEI. The CDR3 DNA is TGTGCCAGCAGTGCAGGGCAGGGCTGGTATACTAATACTGAAGCTTTCTTT. Its translation: CASSAGQGWYTNTEAFF.

This clone was seen a handful of times. This chain uses TRBV5-1 with TRBJ1-1; a weak D match, TRBD1 (6 bases). CDR3 length equals 16 residues. Germline CDR1 is SGHRS and CDR2 is YFSETQ. Trimming removed 5 bases at V and 0 bases at J, with 17 bases between. CDR3 residues: CASRYQTGSMNTEAFF. The CDR3 DNA is TGCGCCAGCAGATACCAGACAGGATCCATGAACACTGAAGCTTTCTTT.

The V and J genes are TRBV7-3 and TRBJ2-3, with TRBD1 as a possible D gene (5 bases). Trimming took off 6 bases at V and 5 bases at J, with 15 bases between the two ends. This CDR3 has 14 residues. Germline assignment: CDR1 SGHTA and CDR2 FQGTGA. The CDR3 sequence is CASSFQGSGDTQYF. For the CDR3, the DNA is TGTGCCAGCAGTTTCCAGGGTTCCGGAGATACGCAGTATTTT.

The V gene is TRBV5-1, the J gene TRBJ2-2, with 7 bases aligning to TRBD1. The junction had 5 bases not matched to a gene; V was cut back by 2 bases and J by 4 bases. The CDR3 length is 15 residues. Germline CDR1 is SGHRS and CDR2 is YFSETQ. CDR3 protein: CASSFRQGSTGELFF. DNA for the CDR3: TGCGCCAGCAGCTTTAGACAGGGCAGCACCGGGGAGCTGTTTTTT. Complete variable domain (other parts from reference TRBV5-1 and TRBJ2-2): KAGVTQTPRYLIKTRGQQVTLSCSPISGHRSVSWYQQTPGQGLQFLFEYFSETQRNKGNFPGRFSGRQFSNSRSEMNVSTLELGDSALYLCASSFRQGSTGELFFGEGSRLTVL.

This clone was counted once. The V gene is TRBV15, the J gene TRBJ1-1; D unclear. Trimming cost V 5 bases and J 1 base, with 8 bases left between them. The CDR3 runs to 13 residues. Germline CDR1 LNHNV, CDR2 YYDKDF (reference sequence). The CDR3 DNA sequence: TGTGCCACCAGCGTCCGGGGGAACACTGAAGCTTTCTTT. Protein sequence: CATSVRGNTEAFF.